This T cell receptor beta chain was captured by sequencing in a study of response to subunit inactivated influenza vaccine. The study's findings and limits: Each seasonal influenza vaccination, the authors suggested, recruits few new T cells.

TCRdb independently ran MiXCR on the RT-PCR reads; one entry per CDR3 protein. The sample includes more than 450,000 distinct CDR3 sequences, 7.6% of them seen just once. The CDR3 extends over 15 amino acids. The germline V gene encodes CDR1 DFQATT and CDR2 SNEGSKA (reference sequence). J lost 3 bases, V lost 5 bases, and 9 bases had no gene match. As to this clonotype: The antigen is not known.

Material: PBMCs from blood, obtained approximately 25 months after vaccination. This clonotype was obtained from a man aged 50 to 69 who received an inactivated influenza vaccine. This rearrangement joins TRBV20-1 to TRBJ1-4; 7 positions agree with TRBD1. The CDR3 reads CSAPRGTGANEKLFF. CDR3 coding DNA: TGCAGTGCTCCCAGAGGAACAGGGGCTAATGAAAAACTGTTTTTT.